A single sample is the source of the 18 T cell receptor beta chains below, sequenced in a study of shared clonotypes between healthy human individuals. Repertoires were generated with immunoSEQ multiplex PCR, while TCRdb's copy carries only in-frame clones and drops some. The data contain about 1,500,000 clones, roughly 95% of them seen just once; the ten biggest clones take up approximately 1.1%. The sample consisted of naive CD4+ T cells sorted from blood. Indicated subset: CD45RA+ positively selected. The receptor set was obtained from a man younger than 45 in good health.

The CDR3 spells CASRHSLGTVSKPQHF. CDR3 bases: TGTGCCAGCAGGCATAGCCTCGGAACAGTGAGCAAGCCCCAGCATTTT. The V gene is TRBV28, the J gene TRBJ1-5, with D unresolved. Germline V gene sequence: CDR1 MDHEN, CDR2 SYDVKM. The CDR3 covers 16 residues. Trimming removed 6 bases at V and 8 bases at J, with 23 bases between.

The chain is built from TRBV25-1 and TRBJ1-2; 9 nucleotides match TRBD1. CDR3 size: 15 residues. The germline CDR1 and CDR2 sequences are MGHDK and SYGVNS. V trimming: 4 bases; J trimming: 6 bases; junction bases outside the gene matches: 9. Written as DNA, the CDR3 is TGTGCCAGCAGTGCCCTACCGGGACAGGGAGATGGCTACACCTTC. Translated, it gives CASSALPGQGDGYTF.

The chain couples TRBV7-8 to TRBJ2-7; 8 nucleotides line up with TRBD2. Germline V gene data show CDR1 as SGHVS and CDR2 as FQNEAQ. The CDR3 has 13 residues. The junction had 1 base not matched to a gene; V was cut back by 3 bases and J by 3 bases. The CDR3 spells CASSLTSDYEQYF. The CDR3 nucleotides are TGTGCCAGCAGCTTGACTAGCGACTACGAGCAGTACTTC. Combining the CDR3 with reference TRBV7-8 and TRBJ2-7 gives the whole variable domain GAGVSQSPRYKVAKRGQDVALRCDPISGHVSLFWYQQALGQGPEFLTYFQNEAQLDKSGLPSDRFFAERPEGSVSTLKIQRTQQEDSAVYLCASSLTSDYEQYFGPGTRLTVT.

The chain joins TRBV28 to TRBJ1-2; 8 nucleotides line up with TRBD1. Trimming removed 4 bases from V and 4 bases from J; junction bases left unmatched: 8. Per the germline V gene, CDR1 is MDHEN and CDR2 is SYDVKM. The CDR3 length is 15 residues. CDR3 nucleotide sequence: TGTGCCAGCAGTTCGCGACAGGGGCAGGTCTATGGCTACACCTTC. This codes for CASSSRQGQVYGYTF.

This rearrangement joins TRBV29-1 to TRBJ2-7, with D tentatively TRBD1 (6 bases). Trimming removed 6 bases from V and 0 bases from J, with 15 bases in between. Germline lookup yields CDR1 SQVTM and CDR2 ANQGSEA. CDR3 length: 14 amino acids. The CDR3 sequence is CSVGHLESSYEQYF. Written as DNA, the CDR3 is TGCAGCGTGGGACACCTAGAGAGCTCCTACGAGCAGTACTTC.

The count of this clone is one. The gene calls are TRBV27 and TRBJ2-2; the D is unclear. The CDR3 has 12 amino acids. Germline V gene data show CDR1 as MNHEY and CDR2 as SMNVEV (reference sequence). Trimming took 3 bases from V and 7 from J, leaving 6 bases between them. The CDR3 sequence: CASSFIRGELFF. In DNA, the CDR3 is TGTGCCAGCAGTTTTATACGCGGGGAGCTGTTTTTT.

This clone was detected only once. This CDR3 reads CASTTPGTLNTYEQYF. CDR3 DNA sequence: TGTGCCAGCACCACCCCCGGCACTCTAAACACCTACGAGCAGTACTTC. The V and J genes are TRBV28 and TRBJ2-7; no clear D gene. The length of the CDR3 is 16 residues. Germline CDR1 and CDR2: MDHEN and SYDVKM. V lost 7 bases to trimming and J lost 2 bases, with 21 bases between them.

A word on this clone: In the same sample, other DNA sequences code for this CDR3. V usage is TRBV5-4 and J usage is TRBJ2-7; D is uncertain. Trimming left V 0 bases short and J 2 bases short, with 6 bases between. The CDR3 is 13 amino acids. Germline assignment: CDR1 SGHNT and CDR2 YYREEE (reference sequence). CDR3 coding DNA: TGTGCCAGCAGCTTGGACACAACCTACGAGCAGTACTTC. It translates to CASSLDTTYEQYF.

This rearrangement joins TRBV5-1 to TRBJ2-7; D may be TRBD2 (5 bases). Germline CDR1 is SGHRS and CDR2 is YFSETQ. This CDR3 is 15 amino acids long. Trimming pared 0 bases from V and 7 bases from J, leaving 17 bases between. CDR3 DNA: TGCGCCAGCAGCTTGGGACCTGTAAGAGGGATTGAGCAGTACTTC. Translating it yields CASSLGPVRGIEQYF.

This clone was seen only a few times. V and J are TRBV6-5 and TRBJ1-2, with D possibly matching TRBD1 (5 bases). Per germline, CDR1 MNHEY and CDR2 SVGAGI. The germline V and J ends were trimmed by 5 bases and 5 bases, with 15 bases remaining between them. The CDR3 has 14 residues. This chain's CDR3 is CASSQGASTYGYTF. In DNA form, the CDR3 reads TGTGCCAGCAGTCAAGGGGCCAGCACGTATGGCTACACCTTC.

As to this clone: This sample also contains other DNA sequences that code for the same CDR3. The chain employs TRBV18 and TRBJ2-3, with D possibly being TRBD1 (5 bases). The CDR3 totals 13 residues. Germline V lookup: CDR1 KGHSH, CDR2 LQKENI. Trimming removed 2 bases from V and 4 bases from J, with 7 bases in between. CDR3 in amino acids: CASSPDSPDTQYF. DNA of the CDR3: TGTGCCAGCTCACCAGACAGCCCAGATACGCAGTATTTT.

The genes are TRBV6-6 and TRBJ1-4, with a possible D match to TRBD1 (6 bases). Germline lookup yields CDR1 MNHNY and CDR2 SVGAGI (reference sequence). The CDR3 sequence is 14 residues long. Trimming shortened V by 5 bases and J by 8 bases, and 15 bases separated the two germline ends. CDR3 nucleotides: TGTGCCAGCAGTAAAGGGGGATGGGAGGAAAAACTGTTTTTT. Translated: CASSKGGWEEKLFF.

CDR3 in amino acids: CASSYFLTSGYNEQFF. DNA of the CDR3: TGTGCCAGCAGTTACTTCCTGACTAGCGGGTACAATGAGCAGTTCTTC. V gene TRBV6-5 combines with J gene TRBJ2-1; 10 bases match TRBD2. The CDR3 loop spans 16 amino acids. From germline, CDR1 is MNHEY and CDR2 SVGAGI. The V segment lost 1 base and the J segment 4 bases; nucleotides outside the gene matches: 4.

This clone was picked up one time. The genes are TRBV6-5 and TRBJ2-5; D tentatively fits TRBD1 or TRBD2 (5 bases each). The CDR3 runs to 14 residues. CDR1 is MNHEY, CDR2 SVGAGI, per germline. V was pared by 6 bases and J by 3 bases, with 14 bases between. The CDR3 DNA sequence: TGTGCCAGCAGGGGGACGAGGGGCGAAGAGACCCAGTACTTC. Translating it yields CASRGTRGEETQYF.

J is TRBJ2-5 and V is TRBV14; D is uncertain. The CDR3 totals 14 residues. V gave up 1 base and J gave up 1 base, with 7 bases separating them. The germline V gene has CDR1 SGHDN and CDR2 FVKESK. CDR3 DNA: TGTGCCAGCAGCCAAGGCTTTACCCAAGAGACCCAGTACTTC. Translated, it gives CASSQGFTQETQYF.

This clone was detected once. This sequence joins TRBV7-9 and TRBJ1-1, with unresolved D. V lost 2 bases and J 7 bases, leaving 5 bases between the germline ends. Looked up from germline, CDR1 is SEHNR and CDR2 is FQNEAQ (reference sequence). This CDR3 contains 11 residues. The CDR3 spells CASSLSGEAFF. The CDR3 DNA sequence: TGTGCCAGCAGCTTATCTGGTGAAGCTTTCTTT.

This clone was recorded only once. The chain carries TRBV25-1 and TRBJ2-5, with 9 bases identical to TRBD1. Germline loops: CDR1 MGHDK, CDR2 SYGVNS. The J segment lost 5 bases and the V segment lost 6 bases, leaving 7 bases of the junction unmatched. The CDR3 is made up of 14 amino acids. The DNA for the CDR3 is TGTGCCAGCAGCCTACAGGGGGCGGGGGAGACCCAGTACTTC. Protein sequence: CASSLQGAGETQYF.

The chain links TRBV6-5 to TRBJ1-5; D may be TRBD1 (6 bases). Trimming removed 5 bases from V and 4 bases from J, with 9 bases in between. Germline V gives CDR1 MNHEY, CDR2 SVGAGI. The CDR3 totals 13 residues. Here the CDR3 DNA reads TGTGCCAGCAGTCCGACAGGAAATCAGCCCCAGCATTTT. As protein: CASSPTGNQPQHF.